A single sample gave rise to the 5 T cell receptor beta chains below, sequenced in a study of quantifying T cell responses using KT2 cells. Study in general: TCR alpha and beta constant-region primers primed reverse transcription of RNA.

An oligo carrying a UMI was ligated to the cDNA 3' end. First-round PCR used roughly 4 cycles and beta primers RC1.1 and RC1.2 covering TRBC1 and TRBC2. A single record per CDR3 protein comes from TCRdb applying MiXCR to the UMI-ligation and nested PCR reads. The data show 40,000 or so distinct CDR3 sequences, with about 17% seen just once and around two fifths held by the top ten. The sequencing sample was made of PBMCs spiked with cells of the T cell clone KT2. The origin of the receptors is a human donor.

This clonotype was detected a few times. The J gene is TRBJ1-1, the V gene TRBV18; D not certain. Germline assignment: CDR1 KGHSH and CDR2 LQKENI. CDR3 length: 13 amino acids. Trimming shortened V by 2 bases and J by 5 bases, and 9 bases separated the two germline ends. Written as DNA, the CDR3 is TGTGCCAGCTCACCAGGGATCGGAACTGAAGCTTTCTTT. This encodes CASSPGIGTEAFF.

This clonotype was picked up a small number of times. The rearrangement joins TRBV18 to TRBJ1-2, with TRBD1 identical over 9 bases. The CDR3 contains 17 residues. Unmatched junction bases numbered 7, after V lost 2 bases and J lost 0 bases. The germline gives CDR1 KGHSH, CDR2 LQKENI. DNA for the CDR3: TGTGCCAGCTCACCAAGCACAGGGGGCCAAGCTAACTATGGCTACACCTTC. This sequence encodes CASSPSTGGQANYGYTF.

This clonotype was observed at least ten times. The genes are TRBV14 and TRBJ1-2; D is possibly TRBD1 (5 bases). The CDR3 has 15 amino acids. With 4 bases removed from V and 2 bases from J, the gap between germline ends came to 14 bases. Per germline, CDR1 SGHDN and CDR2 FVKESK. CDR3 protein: CASSRDGTINYGYTF. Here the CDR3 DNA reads TGTGCCAGCAGCCGGGACGGGACCATCAACTATGGCTACACCTTC. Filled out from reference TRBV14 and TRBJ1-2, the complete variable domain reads EAGVTQFPSHSVIEKGQTVTLRCDPISGHDNLYWYRRVMGKEIKFLLHFVKESKQDESGMPNNRFLAERTGGTYSTLKVQPAELEDSGVYFCASSRDGTINYGYTFGSGTRLTVV.

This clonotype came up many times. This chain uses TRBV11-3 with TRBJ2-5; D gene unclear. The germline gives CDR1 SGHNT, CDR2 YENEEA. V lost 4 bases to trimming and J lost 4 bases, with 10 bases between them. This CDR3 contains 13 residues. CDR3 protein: CASSSTPAETQYF. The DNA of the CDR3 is TGTGCCAGCAGCTCTACCCCGGCAGAGACCCAGTACTTC.

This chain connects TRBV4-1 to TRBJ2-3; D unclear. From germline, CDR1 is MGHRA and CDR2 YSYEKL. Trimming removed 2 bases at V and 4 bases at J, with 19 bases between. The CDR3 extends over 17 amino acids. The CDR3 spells CASSQRPPIVNADTQYF. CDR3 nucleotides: TGCGCCAGCAGCCAACGGCCCCCGATCGTGAACGCAGATACGCAGTATTTT.